The present entry profiles one TCR beta chain with its context. This entry comes from a study of blood T cell repertoires in COVID-19. For the study at large: The samples span acute and convalescent COVID-19 from the United States, Italy and Spain. From T cells, B-cell-depleted T cells, or PBMCs came the material, which was cDNA or gDNA.

In the authors' workflow: Amplifying reference gene primers gave estimates of nucleated cell counts. TCRdb's table, derived via immunoSEQ multiplex PCR, lists solely in-frame clones and lacks some. D and trimming were read from the DNA, whereas the V and J calls and clone size are those reported in that table. This sample has under 200,000 clones, with roughly 83% found just once. The CDR3 extends over 16 amino acids. Germline CDR1 KGHSH, CDR2 LQKENI. The J segment lost 3 bases and the V segment lost 5 bases, leaving 7 bases of the junction unmatched. V usage is TRBV18 and J usage is TRBJ1-4; TRBD1 agrees at 9 bases. Sequencing used peripheral blood. The receptor's source is a woman at least 80 years old with active or convalescent COVID-19. In DNA form, the CDR3 reads TGTGCCAGCTCAAGCTACAGGGGGCAGGCTAATGAAAAACTGTTTTTT. Translating gives CASSSYRGQANEKLFF.